This T cell receptor beta chain was identified in a study of cytomegalovirus exposure and HLA in healthy donors. Study-level points and caveats: Associated with cytomegalovirus, according to the listing, were around 160 TCR beta chains. Information on immune exposure was restricted to one variable (CMV serostatus).

PCR used 60 Vbeta primers and 13 Jbeta primers. The repertoire was sequenced with immunoSEQ multiplex PCR; TCRdb's copy has only in-frame clones and lacks some. The sample lists around 150,000 clones, roughly 85% occurring once. Per the germline V gene, CDR1 is LNHDA and CDR2 is SQIVND (reference sequence). The CDR3 is 16 amino acids. With V trimmed by 10 bases and J by 8 bases, 20 bases remained unmatched. Comment on this clone: Its antigen is currently unknown.

The gene calls are TRBV19 and TRBJ2-1; the match to TRBD2 covers 7 bases. This clonotype was obtained from a middle-aged man in good health and CMV-seronegative. Input material: PBMCs. Here the CDR3 reads CATRMRGGEKGHEQFF. CDR3 nucleotide sequence: TGTGCCACCAGAATGAGGGGAGGGGAGAAGGGGCATGAGCAGTTCTTC. The whole variable domain, filled in from reference TRBV19 and TRBJ2-1, reads DGGITQSPKYLFRKEGQNVTLSCEQNLNHDAMYWYRQDPGQGLRLIYYSQIVNDFQKGDIAEGYSVSREKKESFPLTVTSAQKNPTAFYLCATRMRGGEKGHEQFFGPGTRLTVL.